Shown below are 9 T cell receptor beta chains from a single sample sequenced in a study of Ad26.COV2.S vaccination and SARS-CoV-2 variants. Treatment in this sample: over 15 received Ad26.COV2.S at low or high dose, single or two shots; five or six received placebo; per-sample allocation not given. Repertoires come from day 63 after the first vaccine or placebo injection. Measured with immunoSEQ multiplex PCR; TCRdb has only the in-frame clones, and not every one. The data show around 450,000 clones, 89% seen once. The sequenced sample was peripheral blood, obtained in a trial of Ad26.COV2.S vaccine versus placebo. Receptors were obtained from a person between 18 and 60 years old who received the Ad26.COV2.S COVID-19 vaccine or a placebo.

The chain has TRBV6-6 and TRBJ2-2; D remains unclear. Germline V gives CDR1 MNHNY, CDR2 SVGAGI (reference sequence). This CDR3 is 13 amino acids long. Trimming pared 5 bases from V and 1 base from J, leaving 5 bases between. The CDR3 is CASSGENTGELFF. Here the CDR3 DNA reads TGTGCCAGCAGTGGGGAGAACACCGGGGAGCTGTTTTTT.

This sequence joins TRBV7-9 and TRBJ2-7; tentative D call: TRBD2 (6 bases). In germline, CDR1 is SEHNR, CDR2 FQNEAQ (reference sequence). The ends were cut back, 3 bases at V and 0 bases at J, with 12 bases in the middle. The CDR3 contains 15 residues. The CDR3 spells CASSFGEVPSYEQYF. CDR3 in DNA: TGTGCCAGCAGCTTTGGGGAGGTTCCCTCCTACGAGCAGTACTTC.

The chain couples TRBV4-2 to TRBJ2-5, with D unresolved. The CDR3 totals 16 residues. Trimming took off 1 base at V and 4 bases at J, with 16 bases between the two ends. Per the germline V gene, CDR1 is LGHNA and CDR2 is YNFKEQ. This CDR3 reads CASSQGSLPKAETQYF. Here the CDR3 DNA reads TGTGCCAGCAGCCAAGGATCGCTACCCAAGGCAGAGACCCAGTACTTC.

This clone was found a few times. The genes are TRBV6-1 and TRBJ2-7, with a possible D match to TRBD1 (5 bases). Trimming pared 2 bases from V and 4 bases from J, leaving 12 bases between. CDR1 is MNHNS, CDR2 SASEGT, per germline. The CDR3 spans 14 residues. CDR3 sequence (DNA): TGTGCCAGCAGTGAAAGGGTCAGGGATTACGAGCAGTACTTC. Translated, it gives CASSERVRDYEQYF.

V usage is TRBV7-3 and J usage is TRBJ1-2; D gene unclear. The CDR3 is 17 amino acids. Germline V gives CDR1 SGHTA, CDR2 FQGTGA. Trimming left V 2 bases short and J 2 bases short, with 18 bases between. CDR3 nucleotide sequence: TGTGCCAGCAGCTTAGATTCGTTGCGGTGGAGCAACTATGGCTACACCTTC. Protein product: CASSLDSLRWSNYGYTF.

The chain carries TRBV7-7 and TRBJ2-3, with D possibly being TRBD2 (6 bases). Germline CDR1 reads SSHAT; CDR2 reads FNYEAQ (reference sequence). V was pared by 4 bases and J by 2 bases, with 10 bases between. This CDR3 has 14 amino acids. In DNA form, the CDR3 reads TGTGCCAGCAGCTCTCGGGACTCCACAGATACGCAGTATTTT. It translates to CASSSRDSTDTQYF.

The rearrangement uses TRBV6-5 and TRBJ1-5; D perhaps matches TRBD1 (5 bases). CDR3 length: 15 residues. Germline CDR1 reads MNHEY; CDR2 reads SVGAGI. Trimming left V 4 bases short and J 0 bases short, with 10 bases between. Written as DNA, the CDR3 is TGTGCCAGCAGTTCGGCTGGGGCTAGCAATCAGCCCCAGCATTTT. Protein: CASSSAGASNQPQHF.

The chain carries TRBV7-3 and TRBJ2-2; D perhaps matches TRBD1 (5 bases). This CDR3 has 16 residues. The V gene lost 0 bases and the J gene lost 1 base, with 9 bases spanning the gap. Germline CDR1 and CDR2: SGHTA and FQGTGA. In DNA form, the CDR3 reads TGTGCCAGCAGCTTAACGAGACAGATGAACACCGGGGAGCTGTTTTTT. Protein product: CASSLTRQMNTGELFF. The full variable domain, rest sourced from reference TRBV7-3 and TRBJ2-2, is GAGVSQTPSNKVTEKGKYVELRCDPISGHTALYWYRQSLGQGPEFLIYFQGTGAADDSGLPNDRFFAVRPEGSVSTLKIQRTERGDSAVYLCASSLTRQMNTGELFFGEGSRLTVL.

The V and J genes are TRBV5-6 and TRBJ1-2, with 12 positions matching TRBD1. With 1 base clipped from V and 3 bases from J, the junction kept 7 bases outside the gene matches. From germline, CDR1 is SGHDT and CDR2 YYEEEE. The CDR3 is 17 residues long. In DNA form, the CDR3 reads TGTGCCAGCAGCTTGCACGGGACAGGGGGCCCTCACTATGGCTACACCTTC. Translating it yields CASSLHGTGGPHYGYTF.